This T cell receptor beta chain was sequenced for a study of shared clonotypes between healthy human individuals. The table came from immunoSEQ multiplex PCR; TCRdb's copy has only in-frame clones and leaves some out. The sample has 850,000 to 1,200,000 clones, 65% to 80% seen once. The CDR3 runs to 14 residues. V was cut by 0 bases and J by 1 base, with 7 bases left in between. CDR1 KGHSH and CDR2 LQKENI come from the germline V gene. The clonotype originates from a man in his late teens or twenties in good health. Material for sequencing was memory CD4+ T cells sorted from blood. The subset was: CD45RA-negative fraction. The V gene is TRBV18, the J gene TRBJ2-7; unclear D gene. As DNA, the CDR3 is TGTGCCAGCTCACCACCGTCAGTATCCTACGAGCAGTACTTC. Translated, it gives CASSPPSVSYEQYF.